Shown below are 12 T cell receptor beta chains from a single sample sequenced in a study of T cell changes during pregnancy in multiple sclerosis. Sequencing was performed with immunoSEQ multiplex PCR; in TCRdb, only in-frame clones are kept and a portion is missing. Here the sample spans 55,000 to 85,000 clones, about 90% being singletons. This specimen was peripheral blood, taken after pregnancy. The receptor source for this set is a female donor with multiple sclerosis, enrolled in a pregnancy study.

The chain combines TRBV6-1 with TRBJ1-3; a possible D gene is TRBD1 (5 bases). CDR3 length: 16 amino acids. Trimming shortened V by 2 bases and J by 0 bases, and 11 bases separated the two germline ends. The germline V gene has CDR1 MNHNS and CDR2 SASEGT. The CDR3: CASSELQGNSGNTIYF. The CDR3 coding sequence is TGTGCCAGCAGTGAACTCCAGGGAAACTCTGGAAACACCATATATTTT.

This rearrangement joins TRBV7-9 to TRBJ1-4; possible D gene TRBD1, 5 bases. The germline V gene has CDR1 SEHNR and CDR2 FQNEAQ (reference sequence). The CDR3 is 14 amino acids. V was clipped by 4 bases and J by 3 bases, with 9 bases between them. CDR3 in amino acids: CASSSGNSNEKLFF. For the CDR3, the DNA is TGTGCCAGCAGCTCAGGGAACTCTAATGAAAAACTGTTTTTT.

The chain carries TRBV19 and TRBJ2-5; 9 nucleotides match TRBD2. V was clipped by 3 bases and J by 3 bases; unmatched bases: 8. This CDR3 is built from 16 residues. Per the germline V gene, CDR1 is LNHDA and CDR2 is SQIVND (reference sequence). In nucleotides, the CDR3 is TGTGCCAGTAGTATCCGACTAGCGGACTTTAAAGAGACCCAGTACTTC. This gives the protein CASSIRLADFKETQYF.

The rearrangement links TRBV5-1 to TRBJ2-7; 9 nucleotides match TRBD1. J was trimmed by 6 bases and V by 4 bases; bases with no gene match: 8. Per germline, CDR1 SGHRS and CDR2 YFSETQ. The CDR3 runs 14 residues. The CDR3 DNA is TGCGCCAGCAGCCTAGGACAGGGGACGACCGAGCAGTACTTC. It encodes CASSLGQGTTEQYF.

This rearrangement joins TRBV18 to TRBJ1-5; TRBD1 aligns across 8 bases. This CDR3 is built from 17 residues. Germline CDR1 reads KGHSH; CDR2 reads LQKENI. V lost 2 bases and J lost 7; bases outside the gene matches: 13. CDR3 DNA: TGTGCCAGCTCACCAGGACAGGGTTTCTCCTTAAAGCAGCCCCAGCATTTT. Its protein product is CASSPGQGFSLKQPQHF. Variable domain in full (rest from reference TRBV18 and TRBJ1-5): NAGVMQNPRHLVRRRGQEARLRCSPMKGHSHVYWYRQLPEEGLKFMVYLQKENIIDESGMPKERFSAEFPKEGPSILRIQQVVRGDSAAYFCASSPGQGFSLKQPQHFGDGTRLSIL.

Only one count was recorded for this clone. The rearrangement uses TRBV9 and TRBJ1-2; the match to TRBD1 covers 11 bases. V was clipped by 7 bases and J by 8 bases; unmatched bases: 13. The length of the CDR3 is 15 residues. Germline V gene lookup returns CDR1 SGDLS and CDR2 YYNGEE. CDR3: CASAVASGQGGGYTF. The DNA for the CDR3 is TGTGCCAGCGCTGTTGCCTCGGGACAGGGGGGGGGCTACACCTTC.

The chain joins TRBV11-2 to TRBJ2-1; weak D call: TRBD2 (7 bases). V lost 6 bases to trimming and J lost 5 bases, with 20 bases between them. The CDR3 length is 16 residues. Germline assignment: CDR1 SGHAT and CDR2 FQNNGV. The CDR3 reads CASRLRGGSGDNEQFF. The CDR3 DNA reads as TGTGCCAGCAGACTTAGGGGGGGCTCCGGGGACAATGAGCAGTTCTTC. Full variable domain (missing parts from reference TRBV11-2 and TRBJ2-1): EAGVAQSPRYKIIEKRQSVAFWCNPISGHATLYWYQQILGQGPKLLIQFQNNGVVDDSQLPKDRFSAERLKGVDSTLKIQPAKLEDSAVYLCASRLRGGSGDNEQFFGPGTRLTVL.

The V call is TRBV15, the J call TRBJ1-5; no definite D call. V shed 1 base and J shed 2 bases, with 9 bases lying between them. The germline V gene has CDR1 LNHNV and CDR2 YYDKDF (reference sequence). The CDR3 spans 15 residues. CDR3 region: CATSRGREGNQPQHF. The CDR3 DNA reads as TGTGCCACCAGCAGAGGACGAGAGGGCAATCAGCCCCAGCATTTT.

The V and J genes are TRBV7-2 and TRBJ2-7; 9 positions match TRBD2. Germline V gene lookup returns CDR1 SGHTA and CDR2 FQGNSA. With 6 bases clipped from V and 1 base from J, the junction kept 4 bases outside the gene matches. This CDR3 spans 14 amino acids. CDR3 sequence reads: CASSLSGSSYEQYF. CDR3 bases: TGTGCCAGCAGTCTTAGCGGGAGTTCCTACGAGCAGTACTTC.

CDR3 amino acids: CASSLTGQGDGYTF. In nucleotides, the CDR3 is TGTGCCAGCAGCTTAACGGGACAGGGGGATGGCTACACCTTC. The chain carries TRBV7-6 and TRBJ1-2; TRBD1 agrees at 11 bases. The CDR3 consists of 14 residues. The V and J ends lost 2 bases and 6 bases, in that order; junction bases with no gene match: 2. CDR1 SGHVS and CDR2 FNYEAQ come from the germline V gene.

In its sample, this clone ranks as large. The genes are TRBV7-9 and TRBJ2-7, with D perhaps matching TRBD2 (5 bases). V was pared by 2 bases and J by 3 bases, with 14 bases between. Germline V lookup: CDR1 SEHNR, CDR2 FQNEAQ (reference sequence). This CDR3 region has 15 residues. The CDR3 sequence: CASSLWGIGDYEQYF. CDR3 coding DNA: TGTGCCAGCAGCTTATGGGGTATCGGGGACTACGAGCAGTACTTC.

The chain recombines TRBV5-6 with TRBJ1-6; 8 nucleotides match TRBD1. Germline V gene lookup returns CDR1 SGHDT and CDR2 YYEEEE. Germline trimming cut 2 bases from V and 5 bases from J; bases unmatched to any gene: 6. The CDR3 is 16 residues long. CDR3 loop: CASSFGTGRDNSPLHF. The CDR3 DNA reads as TGTGCCAGCAGCTTCGGGACAGGCAGAGATAATTCACCCCTCCACTTT.